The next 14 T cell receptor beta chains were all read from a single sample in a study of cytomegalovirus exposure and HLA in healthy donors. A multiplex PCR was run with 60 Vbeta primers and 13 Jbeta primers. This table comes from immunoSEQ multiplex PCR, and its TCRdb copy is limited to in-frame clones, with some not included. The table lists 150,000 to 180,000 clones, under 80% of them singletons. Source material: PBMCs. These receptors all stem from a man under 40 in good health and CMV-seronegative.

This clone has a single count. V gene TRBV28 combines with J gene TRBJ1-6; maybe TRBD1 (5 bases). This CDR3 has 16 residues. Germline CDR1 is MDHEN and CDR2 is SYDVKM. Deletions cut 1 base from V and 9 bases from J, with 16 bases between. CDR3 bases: TGTGCCAGCAGTTTATCGGGGTCGGGGGGTGGTTCACCCCTCCACTTT. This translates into CASSLSGSGGGSPLHF.

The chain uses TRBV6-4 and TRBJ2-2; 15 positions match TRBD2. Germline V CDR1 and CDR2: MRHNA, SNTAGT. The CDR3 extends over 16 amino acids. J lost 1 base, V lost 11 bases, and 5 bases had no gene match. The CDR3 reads CAGGLAGGKNTGELFF. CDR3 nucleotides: TGTGCCGGCGGACTAGCGGGGGGGAAGAACACCGGGGAGCTGTTTTTT.

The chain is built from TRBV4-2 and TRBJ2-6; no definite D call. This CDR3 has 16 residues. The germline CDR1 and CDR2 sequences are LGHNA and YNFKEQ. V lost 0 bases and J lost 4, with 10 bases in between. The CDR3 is CASSQDVGSGANVLTF. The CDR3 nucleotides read TGTGCCAGCAGCCAAGATGTGGGCTCCGGGGCCAACGTCCTGACTTTC.

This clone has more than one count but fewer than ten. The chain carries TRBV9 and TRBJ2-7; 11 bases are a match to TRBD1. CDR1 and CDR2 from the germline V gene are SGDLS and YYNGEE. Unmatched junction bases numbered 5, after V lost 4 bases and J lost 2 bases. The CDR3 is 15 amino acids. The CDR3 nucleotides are TGTGCCAGCAGCCCCGGGACAGGGGGGACCTACGAGCAGTACTTC. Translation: CASSPGTGGTYEQYF. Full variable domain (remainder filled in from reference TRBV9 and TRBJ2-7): DSGVTQTPKHLITATGQRVTLRCSPRSGDLSVYWYQQSLDQGLQFLIQYYNGEERAKGNILERFSAQQFPDLHSELNLSSLELGDSALYFCASSPGTGGTYEQYFGPGTRLTVT.

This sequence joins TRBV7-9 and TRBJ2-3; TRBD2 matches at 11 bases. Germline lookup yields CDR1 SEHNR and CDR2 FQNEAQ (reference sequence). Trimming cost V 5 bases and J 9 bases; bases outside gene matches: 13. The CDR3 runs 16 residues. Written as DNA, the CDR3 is TGTGCCAGCAGCGTAACTAGCGGGGGTGATACAAGGACGCAGTATTTT. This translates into CASSVTSGGDTRTQYF.

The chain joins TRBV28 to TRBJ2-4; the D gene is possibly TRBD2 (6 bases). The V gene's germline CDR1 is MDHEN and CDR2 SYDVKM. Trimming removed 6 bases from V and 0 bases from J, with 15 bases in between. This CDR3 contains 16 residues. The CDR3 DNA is TGTGCCAGCAGCCATGCGGGACCCGAAGCCAAAAACATTCAGTACTTC. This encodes CASSHAGPEAKNIQYF.

CDR3: CASGTGRGSPLHF. CDR3 nucleotides: TGTGCCAGCGGGACAGGGCGTGGGTCACCCCTCCACTTT. The chain is built from TRBV2 and TRBJ1-6; TRBD1 agrees at 9 bases. V lost 8 bases and J lost 10; bases outside the gene matches: 6. The length of the CDR3 is 13 residues. Germline CDR1 SNHLY, CDR2 FYNNEI.

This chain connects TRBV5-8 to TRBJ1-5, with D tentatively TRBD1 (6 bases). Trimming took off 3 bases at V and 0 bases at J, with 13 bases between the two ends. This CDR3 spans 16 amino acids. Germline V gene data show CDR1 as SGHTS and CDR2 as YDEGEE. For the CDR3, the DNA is TGTGCCAGCAGCTCCCCGGGCAGGGGTAGCAATCAGCCCCAGCATTTT. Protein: CASSSPGRGSNQPQHF. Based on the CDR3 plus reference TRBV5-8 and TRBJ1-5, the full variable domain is EAGVTQSPTHLIKTRGQQATLRCSPISGHTSVYWYQQALGLGLQFLLWYDEGEERNRGNFPPRFSGRQFPNYSSELNVNALELEDSALYLCASSSPGRGSNQPQHFGDGTRLSIL.

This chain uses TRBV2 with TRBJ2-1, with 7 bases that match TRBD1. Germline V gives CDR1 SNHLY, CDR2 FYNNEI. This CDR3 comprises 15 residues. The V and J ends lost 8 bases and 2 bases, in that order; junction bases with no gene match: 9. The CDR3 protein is CASGSGQDTYNEQFF. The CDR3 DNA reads TGTGCCAGCGGCTCCGGACAGGATACCTACAATGAGCAGTTCTTC.

CDR3 protein: CASSQGTSGDSYEQYF. The CDR3 DNA reads as TGTGCCAGCAGCCAGGGGACTAGCGGGGACTCCTACGAGCAGTACTTC. J is TRBJ2-7 and V is TRBV4-2; 13 bases map to TRBD2. The trim removed 3 bases at V and 0 bases at J, leaving 2 bases unmatched. This CDR3 contains 16 residues. CDR1 is LGHNA and CDR2 is YNFKEQ in the germline V gene.

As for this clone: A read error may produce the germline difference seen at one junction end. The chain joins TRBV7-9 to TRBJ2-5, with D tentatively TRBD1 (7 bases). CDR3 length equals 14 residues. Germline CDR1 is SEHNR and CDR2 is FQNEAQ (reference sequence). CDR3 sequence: CSSSQGGSDETQYF. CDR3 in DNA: TGTTCCAGCAGCCAGGGGGGTAGTGACGAGACCCAGTACTTC.

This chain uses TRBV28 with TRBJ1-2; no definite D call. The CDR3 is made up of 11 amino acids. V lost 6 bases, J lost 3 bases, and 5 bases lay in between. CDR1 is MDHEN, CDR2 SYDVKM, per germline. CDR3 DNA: TGTGCCAGCAGACTATACTATGGCTACACCTTC. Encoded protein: CASRLYYGYTF.

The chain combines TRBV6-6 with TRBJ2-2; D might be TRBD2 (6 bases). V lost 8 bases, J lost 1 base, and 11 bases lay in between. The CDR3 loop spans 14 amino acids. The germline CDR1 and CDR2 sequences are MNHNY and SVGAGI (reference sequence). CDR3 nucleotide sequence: TGTGCCAGCGGGTCGGGGGAGAACACCGGGGAGCTGTTTTTT. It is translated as CASGSGENTGELFF.

The CDR3 nucleotides are TGCGCCAGCAGACCCGGACAGGGAGGCCACGAGCAGTACTTC. It codes for CASRPGQGGHEQYF. V and J are TRBV5-1 and TRBJ2-7; TRBD1 aligns across 8 bases. This CDR3 spans 14 amino acids. The germline CDR1 and CDR2 sequences are SGHRS and YFSETQ. Trimming at V came to 5 bases and at J to 5 bases, leaving 9 bases not matched to a gene. The complete variable domain, with remaining parts taken from reference TRBV5-1 and TRBJ2-7, reads KAGVTQTPRYLIKTRGQQVTLSCSPISGHRSVSWYQQTPGQGLQFLFEYFSETQRNKGNFPGRFSGRQFSNSRSEMNVSTLELGDSALYLCASRPGQGGHEQYFGPGTRLTVT.